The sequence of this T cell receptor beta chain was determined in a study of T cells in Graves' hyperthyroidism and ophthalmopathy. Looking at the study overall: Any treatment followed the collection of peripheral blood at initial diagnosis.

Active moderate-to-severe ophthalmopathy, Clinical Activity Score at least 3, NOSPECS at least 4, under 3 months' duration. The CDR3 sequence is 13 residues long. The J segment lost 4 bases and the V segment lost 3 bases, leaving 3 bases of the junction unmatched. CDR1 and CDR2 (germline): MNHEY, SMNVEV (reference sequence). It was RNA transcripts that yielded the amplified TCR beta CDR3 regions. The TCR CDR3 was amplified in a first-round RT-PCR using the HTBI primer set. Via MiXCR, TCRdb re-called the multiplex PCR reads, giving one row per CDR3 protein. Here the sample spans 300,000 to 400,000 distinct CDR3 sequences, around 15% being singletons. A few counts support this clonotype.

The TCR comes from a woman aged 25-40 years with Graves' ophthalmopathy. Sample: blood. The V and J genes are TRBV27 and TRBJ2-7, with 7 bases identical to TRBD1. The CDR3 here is CASSFGQDYEQYF. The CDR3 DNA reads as TGTGCCAGCAGTTTCGGACAGGATTACGAGCAGTACTTC.